The present TCR beta chain was sequenced within a study of T cell clonotyping in hematopoietic cell transplantation. Study-wide context: Cytoreduction preceded collection of pretransplant recipient samples.

Comments on this clone: Its target is not known.

This sample's time point: recipient sample about 28 days before transplant, after cytoreduction. Germline CDR1 reads GTSNPN; CDR2 reads SVGIG (reference sequence). V lost 0 bases and J 12 bases, leaving 8 bases between the germline ends. The CDR3 totals 10 residues. Clones were sequenced by immunoSEQ multiplex PCR, and TCRdb holds only the in-frame ones, with some missing. The sample includes about 49,000 clones, 86% seen only once; the top ten take 4.5% to 6.5%. Regarding the study as a whole: After transplant, recipient diversity fell while pathologically expanded clonotypes grew through day 180. At the given depth, recipient repertoires were over 95% de novo clonotypes.

Sequences were derived from peripheral blood mononuclear cells, sampled before stem cell transplant. The V and J genes are TRBV30 and TRBJ1-1; the D is unclear. The receptor was derived from a man in his 60s with biphenotypic leukemia. Some clones in this sample may be carry-over from other donors' samples. The CDR3 sequence: CAWSVSETFF. CDR3 in DNA: TGTGCCTGGAGTGTCAGCGAAACTTTCTTT.